The entry below gives a single TCR beta chain sequence along with its context. Its specificity is unknown. The data were obtained in a study of shared clonotypes between healthy human individuals. For the study at large: Donors had three CD4 naive, three CD4 memory, two CD8 naive and one CD8 memory plate apiece.

General study results and limits: Rarefaction showed sorted-subset sequencing was incomplete despite large depth.

Deep-level running was used for the assay. The repertoire was sequenced with immunoSEQ multiplex PCR; TCRdb's copy has only in-frame clones and lacks some. The data show roughly 570,000 clones, 98% seen once. CD8 cells regarded as naive lacked CD45RO, were positively chosen for CCR7, and omitted terminally differentiated effector memory CD45RA+ cells. Trimming cost V 3 bases and J 3 bases, with 12 bases left between them. Germline values: CDR1 MNHNS, CDR2 SASEGT. This CDR3 comprises 15 residues. The sample comprised naive CD8+ T cells sorted from blood. V gene TRBV6-1 combines with J gene TRBJ1-5; D gene ambiguous. This TCR came from a man in his thirties or forties in good health. In DNA, the CDR3 is TGTGCCAGCAGTGAGACTACGGTCTTCAATCAGCCCCAGCATTTT. Translated, it gives CASSETTVFNQPQHF.